These T cell receptor beta chains were read from a single sample in a study of shared clonotypes between healthy human individuals. Profiled with immunoSEQ multiplex PCR; TCRdb holds only in-frame clones, not every one. The sample has some 2.1 million clones; less than 95% are singletons. Sequencing was carried out using naive CD8+ T cells sorted from blood. The receptors were sampled from a man aged 18 to 30 in good health. Each CDR3 is given with its conserved first and last residue. Fields, in order: clone size, D gene, V gene, J gene, CDR3 length, CDR3 DNA, CDR3 protein. The D gene is left open where the match is weak. The size of a clone is reported for some rows only, either as once, few or many, or as a class for expanded clones.

clone_size: .; d_call: .; v_call: TRBV5-1; j_call: TRBJ2-5; cdr3_length: 16; cdr3_nt: TGCGCCAGCAGCTTGTCAATGGCGGAAACCCAAGAGACCCAGTACTTC; cdr3_aa: CASSLSMAETQETQYF
clone_size: .; d_call: .; v_call: TRBV5-4; j_call: TRBJ2-1; cdr3_length: 12; cdr3_nt: TGTGCCAGCAGCTCCTTGGGAACCGAGCAGTTCTTC; cdr3_aa: CASSSLGTEQFF
clone_size: once; d_call: .; v_call: TRBV7-8; j_call: TRBJ2-3; cdr3_length: 14; cdr3_nt: TGTGCCAGCAGCTTACTTGGCAGCACAGATACGCAGTATTTT; cdr3_aa: CASSLLGSTDTQYF
clone_size: .; d_call: .; v_call: TRBV7-9; j_call: TRBJ2-3; cdr3_length: 11; cdr3_nt: TGTGCCAGCAGCCCGACTAGTACGCAGTATTTT; cdr3_aa: CASSPTSTQYF
clone_size: .; d_call: .; v_call: TRBV6-5; j_call: TRBJ1-2; cdr3_length: 14; cdr3_nt: TGTGCCAGCAGTTACGGGGGGAGAGACTATGGCTACACCTTC; cdr3_aa: CASSYGGRDYGYTF
clone_size: .; d_call: TRBD1; v_call: TRBV19; j_call: TRBJ2-7; cdr3_length: 16; cdr3_nt: TGTGCCAGTAGTCCGTCACCGGGACAGGGAACCGACGAGCAGTACTTC; cdr3_aa: CASSPSPGQGTDEQYF
clone_size: .; d_call: TRBD2; v_call: TRBV6-5; j_call: TRBJ2-7; cdr3_length: 12; cdr3_nt: TGTGCCAGCAGTTATCCTAGCGGAGAGCAGTACTTC; cdr3_aa: CASSYPSGEQYF
clone_size: .; d_call: TRBD2; v_call: TRBV2; j_call: TRBJ2-3; cdr3_length: 15; cdr3_nt: TGTGCCAGCAGTGACCCCGGGACTAGCGGGAATACGCAGTATTTT; cdr3_aa: CASSDPGTSGNTQYF
clone_size: .; d_call: .; v_call: TRBV11-2; j_call: TRBJ2-2; cdr3_length: 13; cdr3_nt: TGTGCCAGCAGCTTAGGACTCTTCGGGGAGCTGTTTTTT; cdr3_aa: CASSLGLFGELFF
clone_size: .; d_call: TRBD2; v_call: TRBV4-1; j_call: TRBJ2-1; cdr3_length: 17; cdr3_nt: TGCGCCAGCAGCCGAGCCTTACTAGCGGTGACCTACAATGAGCAGTTCTTC; cdr3_aa: CASSRALLAVTYNEQFF
clone_size: .; d_call: .; v_call: TRBV9; j_call: TRBJ2-7; cdr3_length: 13; cdr3_nt: TGTGCCAGCAGCGTAGCGGGATTTGACGAGCAGTACTTC; cdr3_aa: CASSVAGFDEQYF
clone_size: .; d_call: .; v_call: TRBV19; j_call: TRBJ2-7; cdr3_length: 13; cdr3_nt: TGTGCCAGTAGTATCGGCCTTTTCTACGAGCAGTACTTC; cdr3_aa: CASSIGLFYEQYF
clone_size: .; d_call: TRBD1; v_call: TRBV7-9; j_call: TRBJ2-3; cdr3_length: 17; cdr3_nt: TGTGCCAGCAGCTTAGCCCGGGACAGGGGAGGCACAGATACGCAGTATTTT; cdr3_aa: CASSLARDRGGTDTQYF
clone_size: .; d_call: .; v_call: TRBV9; j_call: TRBJ2-7; cdr3_length: 15; cdr3_nt: TGTGCCAGCAGCGTGGGGGTCTCCGGCCGCTACGAGCAGTACTTC; cdr3_aa: CASSVGVSGRYEQYF
clone_size: .; d_call: TRBD1; v_call: TRBV2; j_call: TRBJ1-1; cdr3_length: 14; cdr3_nt: TGTGCCGGAACCACAGGGGCCTTGAACACTGAAGCTTTCTTT; cdr3_aa: CAGTTGALNTEAFF
clone_size: .; d_call: .; v_call: TRBV4-1; j_call: TRBJ1-3; cdr3_length: 14; cdr3_nt: TGCGCCAGCAGCCAAGAGAGAGGAGGAAACACCATATATTTT; cdr3_aa: CASSQERGGNTIYF
clone_size: once; d_call: .; v_call: TRBV5-1; j_call: TRBJ1-1; cdr3_length: 15; cdr3_nt: TGCGCCAGCAGCTTGCGGAGACAGGTGAACACTGAAGCTTTCTTT; cdr3_aa: CASSLRRQVNTEAFF
clone_size: .; d_call: .; v_call: TRBV2; j_call: TRBJ1-2; cdr3_length: 16; cdr3_nt: TGTGCCAGCAGTGATGATGATTCGGTCCCTAACTATGGCTACACCTTC; cdr3_aa: CASSDDDSVPNYGYTF
clone_size: once; d_call: TRBD1; v_call: TRBV6-5; j_call: TRBJ1-2; cdr3_length: 12; cdr3_nt: TGTGCCAGCAGTCCCGGGACAGGTGGCTACACCTTC; cdr3_aa: CASSPGTGGYTF
clone_size: .; d_call: TRBD1; v_call: TRBV2; j_call: TRBJ2-7; cdr3_length: 15; cdr3_nt: TGTGCCAGCAGCTCCGGGACAGGGGTTACCTACGAGCAGTACTTC; cdr3_aa: CASSSGTGVTYEQYF
clone_size: .; d_call: .; v_call: TRBV19; j_call: TRBJ2-7; cdr3_length: 15; cdr3_nt: TGTGCCAGTAGTATATTGGGAGACACCTCCTACGAGCAGTACTTC; cdr3_aa: CASSILGDTSYEQYF
clone_size: .; d_call: .; v_call: TRBV2; j_call: TRBJ2-3; cdr3_length: 16; cdr3_nt: TGTGCCAGCAGTGAAGCGACGGGGGGCGTCACAGATACGCAGTATTTT; cdr3_aa: CASSEATGGVTDTQYF
clone_size: .; d_call: .; v_call: TRBV19; j_call: TRBJ2-1; cdr3_length: 11; cdr3_nt: TGTGCCAGTAGCCTAGGCAATGAGCAGTTCTTC; cdr3_aa: CASSLGNEQFF
clone_size: .; d_call: TRBD2; v_call: TRBV27; j_call: TRBJ2-7; cdr3_length: 16; cdr3_nt: TGTGCCAGCAGTTTGAGGGGTGGACTAGGGCCCTACGAGCAGTACTTC; cdr3_aa: CASSLRGGLGPYEQYF
clone_size: once; d_call: .; v_call: TRBV2; j_call: TRBJ1-2; cdr3_length: 14; cdr3_nt: TGTGCCAGCAGTGATCGAGGTGTGAACTATGGCTACACCTTC; cdr3_aa: CASSDRGVNYGYTF
clone_size: .; d_call: .; v_call: TRBV9; j_call: TRBJ2-7; cdr3_length: 14; cdr3_nt: TGTGCCAGCAGCGTAGGGGGAAGCCCCCGGGAGCAGTACTTC; cdr3_aa: CASSVGGSPREQYF
clone_size: .; d_call: .; v_call: TRBV11-2; j_call: TRBJ2-7; cdr3_length: 13; cdr3_nt: TGTGCCAGCAGCTCCGGGGACTCCTACGAGCAGTACTTC; cdr3_aa: CASSSGDSYEQYF
clone_size: .; d_call: .; v_call: TRBV9; j_call: TRBJ1-2; cdr3_length: 13; cdr3_nt: TGTGCCAGCAGCGTAGACGAGGGGGTTGGCTACACCTTC; cdr3_aa: CASSVDEGVGYTF
clone_size: .; d_call: .; v_call: TRBV25-1; j_call: TRBJ2-3; cdr3_length: 13; cdr3_nt: TGTGCCAGCTCTCTCATGGGCACAGATACGCAGTATTTT; cdr3_aa: CASSLMGTDTQYF
clone_size: .; d_call: .; v_call: TRBV5-1; j_call: TRBJ2-1; cdr3_length: 14; cdr3_nt: TGCGCCAGCAGCTTGGATACTTCTTACAATGAGCAGTTCTTC; cdr3_aa: CASSLDTSYNEQFF
clone_size: .; d_call: .; v_call: TRBV5-4; j_call: TRBJ2-3; cdr3_length: 14; cdr3_nt: TGTGCCAGCAGCTTAAGGGGGGACACAGATACGCAGTATTTT; cdr3_aa: CASSLRGDTDTQYF
clone_size: once; d_call: TRBD1; v_call: TRBV5-1; j_call: TRBJ1-2; cdr3_length: 15; cdr3_nt: TGCGCCAGCAGCTTCACACAGGGGACAGTCTATGGCTACACCTTC; cdr3_aa: CASSFTQGTVYGYTF
clone_size: .; d_call: TRBD1; v_call: TRBV5-4; j_call: TRBJ1-4; cdr3_length: 14; cdr3_nt: TGTGCCAGCAGCCCCGGGACAGGGGTTGAAAAACTGTTTTTT; cdr3_aa: CASSPGTGVEKLFF
clone_size: .; d_call: TRBD2; v_call: TRBV9; j_call: TRBJ2-1; cdr3_length: 15; cdr3_nt: TGTGCCAGCAGCGTAGCTATGGGACTAGCATTGGAGCAGTTCTTC; cdr3_aa: CASSVAMGLALEQFF
clone_size: .; d_call: .; v_call: TRBV7-9; j_call: TRBJ2-1; cdr3_length: 12; cdr3_nt: TGTGCCAGCTTTAATTCCTACAATGAGCAGTTCTTC; cdr3_aa: CASFNSYNEQFF
clone_size: .; d_call: .; v_call: TRBV19; j_call: TRBJ1-6; cdr3_length: 17; cdr3_nt: TGTGCCAGTACCCCACATGCGACTCCCGGCTATAATTCACCCCTCCACTTT; cdr3_aa: CASTPHATPGYNSPLHF
clone_size: .; d_call: TRBD1; v_call: TRBV7-9; j_call: TRBJ2-7; cdr3_length: 14; cdr3_nt: TGTGCCAGCACCTTAACGGGACAGACCTACGAGCAGTACTTC; cdr3_aa: CASTLTGQTYEQYF
clone_size: .; d_call: TRBD1; v_call: TRBV2; j_call: TRBJ2-7; cdr3_length: 14; cdr3_nt: TGTGCCAGTCGAATGGACAGGGGGCCTTACGAGCAGTACTTC; cdr3_aa: CASRMDRGPYEQYF
clone_size: .; d_call: .; v_call: TRBV7-6; j_call: TRBJ2-7; cdr3_length: 15; cdr3_nt: TGTGCCAGCAGCTTATCGGCTGGGTCCGATTACGAGCAGTACTTC; cdr3_aa: CASSLSAGSDYEQYF
clone_size: .; d_call: TRBD1; v_call: TRBV7-2; j_call: TRBJ2-5; cdr3_length: 15; cdr3_nt: TGTGCCAGCAGGCGGGACAGGACATATCAAGAGACCCAGTACTTC; cdr3_aa: CASRRDRTYQETQYF
clone_size: .; d_call: .; v_call: TRBV6-1; j_call: TRBJ2-3; cdr3_length: 13; cdr3_nt: TGTGCCAGCAGTGCCTGGAGCACAGATACGCAGTATTTT; cdr3_aa: CASSAWSTDTQYF
clone_size: .; d_call: .; v_call: TRBV5-6; j_call: TRBJ2-7; cdr3_length: 16; cdr3_nt: TGTGCCAGCAGCTCCCTCCTTCTAGGGGACTCCTACGAGCAGTACTTC; cdr3_aa: CASSSLLLGDSYEQYF
clone_size: .; d_call: .; v_call: TRBV15; j_call: TRBJ1-5; cdr3_length: 17; cdr3_nt: TGTGCCACCAGCAGAGATTTCGAGACAGGCGATAGACAGCCCCAGCATTTT; cdr3_aa: CATSRDFETGDRQPQHF